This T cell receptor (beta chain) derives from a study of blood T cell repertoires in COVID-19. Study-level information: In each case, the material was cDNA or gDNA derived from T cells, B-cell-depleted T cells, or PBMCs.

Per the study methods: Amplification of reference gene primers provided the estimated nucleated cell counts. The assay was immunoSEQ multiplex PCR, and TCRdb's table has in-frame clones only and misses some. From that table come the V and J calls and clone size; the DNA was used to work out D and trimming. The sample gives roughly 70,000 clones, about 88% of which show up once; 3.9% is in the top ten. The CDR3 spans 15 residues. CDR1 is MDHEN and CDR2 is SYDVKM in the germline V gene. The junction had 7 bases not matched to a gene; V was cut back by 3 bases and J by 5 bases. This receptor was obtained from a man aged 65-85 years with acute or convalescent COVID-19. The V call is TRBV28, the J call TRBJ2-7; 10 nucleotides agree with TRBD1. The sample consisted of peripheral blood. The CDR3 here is CASSLDLGQGNEQYF. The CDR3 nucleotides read TGTGCCAGCAGTTTGGATCTGGGACAGGGGAACGAGCAGTACTTC.